The present entry profiles one T cell receptor (beta chain) with its context. Its antigen remains unidentified. It was with 60 Vbeta and 13 Jbeta primers that the PCR ran. The table came from immunoSEQ multiplex PCR; TCRdb's copy has only in-frame clones and leaves some out. The data hold fewer than 90,000 clones, with around two thirds observed a single time. The sample is drawn from a study of cytomegalovirus exposure and HLA in healthy donors. Points from the study as a whole: It is likely that the observed cluster of highly shared sequence variants was a sequencing artifact.

Looked up from germline, CDR1 is MNHEY and CDR2 is SMNVEV (reference sequence). After removal of 5 bases from V and 4 bases from J, the junction contained 8 bases not matched to a gene. The CDR3 runs 16 residues. The chain employs TRBV27 and TRBJ2-1; 10 bases match TRBD2. Sequenced: PBMCs. The origin of this receptor is a woman between 50 and 59 years old in good health and CMV-seropositive. For the CDR3, the DNA is TGTGCCAGCAGTATTCTGACTAGCGGGCTATACAATGAGCAGTTCTTC. Translation gives CASSILTSGLYNEQFF.